The 10 T cell receptor beta chains below come from one sample, sequenced in a study of blood T cell repertoires in COVID-19. The table came from immunoSEQ multiplex PCR; TCRdb's copy has only in-frame clones and leaves some out. This repertoire shows around 99,000 clones, around nine tenths found once; its top ten account for roughly 1.2%. Sequenced input: peripheral blood. All receptors come from a young woman with acute or convalescent COVID-19.

In this sample, this clone turned up once. The genes are TRBV10-2 and TRBJ1-1; TRBD1 is a possible D gene (6 bases). There are 14 residues in the CDR3. V was shortened by 7 bases and J by 0 bases, with 12 bases between the two germline ends. Per the germline V gene, CDR1 is WSHSY and CDR2 is SAAADI. The CDR3 DNA follows: TGCGCCAGCACACTAGGACAGATGAACACTGAAGCTTTCTTT. It translates to CASTLGQMNTEAFF.

Turning to this clone: The same CDR3 is also encoded by other DNA sequences in this sample. The chain couples TRBV6-1 to TRBJ1-1; the D gene is possibly TRBD1 (6 bases). The length of the CDR3 is 13 residues. Trimming removed 0 bases from V and 5 bases from J, with 7 bases in between. CDR1 MNHNS and CDR2 SASEGT come from the germline V gene. In nucleotides, the CDR3 is TGTGCCAGCAGTGAAGCGAGGGGGACTGAAGCTTTCTTT. This sequence encodes CASSEARGTEAFF.

The chain is built from TRBV5-1 and TRBJ1-2; TRBD1 might be the D (6 bases). There are 15 residues in the CDR3. In germline, CDR1 is SGHRS, CDR2 YFSETQ. The ends were cut back, 3 bases at V and 3 bases at J, with 15 bases in the middle. The CDR3 coding sequence is TGCGCCAGCAGCTCACGAGGGGGACGGGACTATGGCTACACCTTC. The encoded protein is CASSSRGGRDYGYTF.

The rearrangement links TRBV30 to TRBJ1-2; D is uncertain. Germline CDR1 reads GTSNPN; CDR2 reads SVGIG (reference sequence). Trimming took 2 bases from V and 3 from J, leaving 10 bases between them. The CDR3 contains 13 residues. The CDR3 is CAWSLGGDYGYTF. Written as DNA, the CDR3 is TGTGCCTGGAGTTTAGGCGGTGACTATGGCTACACCTTC.

This clone was recorded a few times. The rearrangement uses TRBV9 and TRBJ2-1; possibly TRBD2 for D (6 bases). The CDR3 runs 15 residues. The germline V gene has CDR1 SGDLS and CDR2 YYNGEE. The V and J ends lost 3 bases and 7 bases respectively, with 17 bases between them. CDR3 in amino acids: CASSAGTVALNEQFF. The DNA for the CDR3 is TGTGCCAGCAGCGCCGGGACTGTAGCACTGAATGAGCAGTTCTTC.

This clone showed up just once. This rearrangement joins TRBV4-1 to TRBJ2-1; the D gene is possibly TRBD2 (6 bases). V lost 5 bases and J lost 10, with 18 bases in between. The length of the CDR3 is 14 residues. Germline loops: CDR1 MGHRA, CDR2 YSYEKL. The CDR3 reads CASSKTGPGGEQFF. CDR3 nucleotides: TGCGCCAGCAGCAAAACAGGTCCCGGGGGAGAGCAGTTCTTC.

The chain is built from TRBV24-1 and TRBJ2-3; D possibly corresponds to TRBD2 (7 bases). Trimming removed 4 bases from V and 4 bases from J, with 14 bases in between. CDR1 KGHDR and CDR2 SFDVKD come from the germline V gene. The CDR3 sequence is 15 residues long. CDR3 in amino acids: CATSDPSGGADTQYF. Here the CDR3 DNA reads TGTGCCACCAGTGACCCCTCGGGGGGCGCAGATACGCAGTATTTT.

This clone has more than one count but fewer than ten. The chain links TRBV6-2 or TRBV6-3 to TRBJ2-1, with TRBD2 identical over 8 bases. The length of the CDR3 is 15 residues. Per the germline V gene, CDR1 is MNHEY and CDR2 is SVGEGT. V lost 4 bases, J lost 3 bases, and 5 bases stayed unmatched. The CDR3 sequence is CASSSGTSVYNEQFF. The DNA for the CDR3 is TGTGCCAGCAGTTCCGGGACTAGTGTCTACAATGAGCAGTTCTTC.

The genes are TRBV4-3 and TRBJ2-3; D is possibly TRBD1 (6 bases). The length of the CDR3 is 15 residues. Trimming took 3 bases from V and 2 from J, leaving 12 bases between them. Germline V gives CDR1 LGHNA, CDR2 YSLEER. CDR3 DNA: TGCGCCAGCAGCCAGAACGACAGGACCACAGATACGCAGTATTTT. Its protein is CASSQNDRTTDTQYF.

V is TRBV7-8 and J is TRBJ1-1, with D possibly being TRBD1 (5 bases). Trimming shortened V by 5 bases and J by 5 bases, and 15 bases separated the two germline ends. The CDR3 sequence is 14 residues long. Per germline, CDR1 SGHVS and CDR2 FQNEAQ. The CDR3 DNA follows: TGTGCCAGCAGCGAGGACACTATATGGACTGAAGCTTTCTTT. This encodes CASSEDTIWTEAFF.